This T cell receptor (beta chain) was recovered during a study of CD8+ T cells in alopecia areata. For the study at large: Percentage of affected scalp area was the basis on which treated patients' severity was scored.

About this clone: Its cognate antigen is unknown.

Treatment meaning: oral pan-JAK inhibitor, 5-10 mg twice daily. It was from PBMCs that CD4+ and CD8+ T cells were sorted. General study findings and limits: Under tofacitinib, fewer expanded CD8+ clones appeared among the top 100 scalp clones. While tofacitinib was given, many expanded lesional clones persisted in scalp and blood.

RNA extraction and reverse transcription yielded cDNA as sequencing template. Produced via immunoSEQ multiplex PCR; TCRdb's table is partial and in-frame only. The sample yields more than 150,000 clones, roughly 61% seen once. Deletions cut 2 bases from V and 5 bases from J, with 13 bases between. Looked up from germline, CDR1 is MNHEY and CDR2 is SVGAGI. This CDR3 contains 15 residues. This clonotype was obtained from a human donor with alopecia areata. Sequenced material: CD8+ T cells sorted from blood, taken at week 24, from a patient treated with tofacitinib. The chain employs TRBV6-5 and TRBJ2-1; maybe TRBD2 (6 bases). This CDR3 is CASSYGMGGNNEQFF. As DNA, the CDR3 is TGTGCCAGCAGTTACGGGATGGGGGGAAACAATGAGCAGTTCTTC.